Shown below are 10 T cell receptor beta chains from a single sample sequenced in a study of blood T cell repertoires in COVID-19 (dated by TCRdb to about 2020). The library was generated by the immunoSEQ multiplex PCR assay. This immuneACCESS table, as held by TCRdb, lists in-frame sequences with V and J called but not all clones. Of the missing ones, under half trace to an unresolved V gene in checked studies; the others have no known cause. The sample profile shows 400,000 to 550,000 clones; nearly 90% of them were found once. The ten largest make up roughly 1.9% of the sample. Sequenced sample: PBMCs or T cells enriched from blood (not recorded which). The receptors here all came from a woman aged 18-29 years with acute COVID-19.

The chain is built from TRBV18 and TRBJ1-2; 11 bases agree with TRBD1. V lost 6 bases, J lost 8 bases, and 11 bases stayed unmatched. CDR1 is KGHSH, CDR2 LQKENI, per germline. The CDR3 runs 15 residues. The CDR3 DNA follows: TGTGCCAGCTCGACGACCGGGACAGGGGGATCGGGCTACACCTTC. Its protein is CASSTTGTGGSGYTF.

The chain is built from TRBV19 and TRBJ1-5; 12 positions agree with TRBD1. The V segment lost 10 bases and the J segment 7 bases; nucleotides outside the gene matches: 11. The CDR3 totals 15 residues. Per germline, CDR1 LNHDA and CDR2 SQIVND (reference sequence). The CDR3 is CATNPGQGAAQPQHF. Written as DNA, the CDR3 is TGTGCCACCAATCCGGGACAGGGGGCTGCACAGCCCCAGCATTTT.

The chain combines TRBV18 with TRBJ2-7; D unresolved. CDR1 KGHSH and CDR2 LQKENI come from the germline V gene. Trimming left V 4 bases short and J 4 bases short, with 11 bases between. This CDR3 spans 13 amino acids. The CDR3 bases are TGTGCCAGCTCACTTTCGTCCGGTTACGAGCAGTACTTC. It translates to CASSLSSGYEQYF.

The J gene is TRBJ1-2, the V gene TRBV25-1; weak D call: TRBD1 (5 bases). V was pared by 3 bases and J by 4 bases, with 15 bases between. The length of the CDR3 is 15 residues. CDR1 and CDR2 from the germline V gene are MGHDK and SYGVNS. The CDR3 region has the DNA TGTGCCAGCAGTGAGGGGGGTGGGGCAGGCTATGGCTACACCTTC. Amino acid sequence: CASSEGGGAGYGYTF.

This chain uses TRBV19 with TRBJ1-6; TRBD1 agrees at 7 bases. V shed 7 bases, J shed 10 bases, and the junction held 10 bases outside the gene matches. Germline V gene data show CDR1 as LNHDA and CDR2 as SQIVND (reference sequence). CDR3 length: 14 residues. CDR3 sequence reads: CASNLQGNGSPLHF. The CDR3 region has the DNA TGTGCCAGTAACCTACAGGGGAACGGGTCACCCCTCCACTTT.

This sequence joins TRBV18 and TRBJ1-5, with TRBD1 matching over 9 bases. V lost 4 bases, J lost 7 bases, and 8 bases stayed unmatched. Looked up from germline, CDR1 is KGHSH and CDR2 is LQKENI. The CDR3 spans 15 residues. This CDR3 is CASSRGTGSGQPQHF. The CDR3 DNA reads as TGTGCCAGCTCACGAGGGACAGGGAGTGGGCAGCCCCAGCATTTT. Full variable domain (rest looked up from reference TRBV18 and TRBJ1-5): NAGVMQNPRHLVRRRGQEARLRCSPMKGHSHVYWYRQLPEEGLKFMVYLQKENIIDESGMPKERFSAEFPKEGPSILRIQQVVRGDSAAYFCASSRGTGSGQPQHFGDGTRLSIL.

This sequence joins TRBV7-2 and TRBJ2-1; no firm D call. CDR1 is SGHTA, CDR2 FQGNSA, per germline. The CDR3 covers 15 residues. V was clipped by 6 bases and J by 0 bases, with 12 bases between them. As DNA, the CDR3 is TGTGCCAGCAGTCCCGTTGACACCTCCTACAATGAGCAGTTCTTC. Protein sequence: CASSPVDTSYNEQFF.

In DNA form, the CDR3 reads TGCGCCAGCAGGCGCACTAGCGGGAGAAACCAAGAGACCCAGTACTTC. Protein product: CASRRTSGRNQETQYF. The chain carries TRBV5-1 and TRBJ2-5; 11 bases are a match to TRBD2. Germline CDR1 SGHRS, CDR2 YFSETQ. V shed 5 bases, J shed 0 bases, and the junction held 6 bases outside the gene matches. The CDR3 runs to 16 residues.

The rearrangement joins TRBV20-1 to TRBJ2-1; D ambiguous. Germline lookup yields CDR1 DFQATT and CDR2 SNEGSKA (reference sequence). The CDR3 has 10 residues. V was pared by 2 bases and J by 14 bases, with 10 bases between. The CDR3 loop is CSARTNQEFF. CDR3 in DNA: TGCAGTGCTAGAACGAACCAGGAGTTCTTC.

The V and J genes are TRBV2 and TRBJ1-5, with a weak D call TRBD1 (5 bases). Per germline, CDR1 SNHLY and CDR2 FYNNEI. CDR3 size: 16 residues. V was clipped by 8 bases and J by 5 bases, with 22 bases between them. This chain's CDR3 is CASHPPPGRVDQPQHF. CDR3 bases: TGTGCCAGCCATCCTCCTCCGGGCAGGGTGGATCAGCCCCAGCATTTT.